A selection of T cell receptor beta chains follows, all from one sample in a study of cytomegalovirus exposure and HLA in healthy donors. The assay was immunoSEQ multiplex PCR, and TCRdb's table has in-frame clones only and misses some. The sample lists nearly 95,000 clones; roughly three quarters were seen once. The sequencing input was PBMCs. The source is a woman in her thirties or forties in good health and CMV-seronegative. Both conserved end residues are part of each CDR3. A D gene is named only where the DNA matches it firmly. The listing skips clone size in some rows; elsewhere it reads once, few, many or a size class.

D	V	J	size	DNA	CDR3
-	TRBV9	TRBJ2-7	-	TGTGCCAGCAGCGCCGGGGGCTACGAGCAGTACTTC	CASSAGGYEQYF
-	TRBV25-1	TRBJ1-1	-	TGTGCCAGCAGTGAGGGCCCTGAAGCTTTCTTT	CASSEGPEAFF
TRBD1	TRBV6-6	TRBJ2-7	-	TGTGCCAGCAGCAGGGACAGCTTAGGGATCTCCTACGAGCAGTACTTC	CASSRDSLGISYEQYF
TRBD2	TRBV27	TRBJ2-3	-	TGTGCCAGCAGGGGGACTAGCGGAATCGAAGATACGCAGTATTTT	CASRGTSGIEDTQYF
-	TRBV5-1	TRBJ2-1	-	TGCGCCAGCAGCTTAGGCGGTGAGCAGTTCTTC	CASSLGGEQFF
TRBD1	TRBV30	TRBJ1-2	-	TGTGCCTGGAACCCAGGGGGGCAAGTCTATGGCTACACCTTC	CAWNPGGQVYGYTF
TRBD1	TRBV30	TRBJ1-3	-	TGTGCCTGGAGTGTACGACAGGGCGTGGGAAACACCATATATTTT	CAWSVRQGVGNTIYF
TRBD2	TRBV5-4	TRBJ2-4	-	TGTGCCAGCAGCTTCGGGGGGGAAAACATTCAGTACTTC	CASSFGGENIQYF
-	TRBV29-1	TRBJ2-7	-	TGCAGCGTCGCCCGGCGGGGAGGTTCCTACGAGCAGTACTTC	CSVARRGGSYEQYF
-	TRBV7-8	TRBJ1-3	-	TGTGCCAGCAGCCCCCCCCGAGGTCCCTCTGGAAACACCATATATTTT	CASSPPRGPSGNTIYF
-	TRBV15	TRBJ1-2	-	TGTGCCACCAGCAGAGATCTTTGGGTGGGCCCCTATGGCTACACCTTC	CATSRDLWVGPYGYTF
TRBD2	TRBV7-8	TRBJ2-7	once	TGTGCCAGCAGCCTTGGACTAGCGGTGTACGAGCAGTACTTC	CASSLGLAVYEQYF
TRBD2	TRBV14	TRBJ2-7	-	TGTGCCAGCAGCCTGGGACTAGCGGGGCCCTACGAGCAGTACTTC	CASSLGLAGPYEQYF
-	TRBV30	TRBJ2-4	-	TGTGCCGGGGGGTTATCCAAAAACATTCAGTACTTC	CAGGLSKNIQYF
-	TRBV7-2	TRBJ1-4	-	TGTGCCAGCAGCCCTGACCAGGGGGAAAAACTGTTTTTT	CASSPDQGEKLFF
-	TRBV15	TRBJ1-4	-	TGTGCCACCAGCAGAGATCTGAGTGAAAAACTGTTTTTT	CATSRDLSEKLFF
-	TRBV4-2	TRBJ1-1	few	TGTGCCAGCAGCCAAGATTATGGGGGCGCGGGCACTGAAGCTTTCTTT	CASSQDYGGAGTEAFF
-	TRBV5-1	TRBJ1-1	-	TGCGCCAGCTCCTTCCAATCGCCGGGGGACACTGAAGCTTTCTTT	CASSFQSPGDTEAFF
TRBD2	TRBV2	TRBJ2-5	-	TGTGCCAGCAGTGATAGCGGGGTAGAGACCCAGTACTTC	CASSDSGVETQYF
TRBD2	TRBV4-2	TRBJ2-3	-	TGTGCCAGCAGCCAGGCTAGCGGCGACATCCGCACAGATACGCAGTATTTT	CASSQASGDIRTDTQYF
TRBD1	TRBV7-2	TRBJ1-6	once	TGTGCCAGCGGCTTAGGGACAGCCTCACCCCTCCACTTT	CASGLGTASPLHF
-	TRBV7-6	TRBJ2-7	-	TGTGCCAGCAGCTTTTCGCCCGGGACAACTTACGAGCAGTACTTC	CASSFSPGTTYEQYF
-	TRBV27	TRBJ2-2	few	TGTGCCAGCAGTTTCGAGATAAACACCGGGGAGCTGTTTTTT	CASSFEINTGELFF
-	TRBV10-3	TRBJ2-1	-	TGTGCCATCAGTGATCGCTGGCCAGCCTACAATGAGCAGTTCTTC	CAISDRWPAYNEQFF
TRBD1	TRBV6-5	TRBJ1-1	-	TGTGCCAGCAGTTCATACAGGGGAGGGAACACTGAAGCTTTCTTT	CASSSYRGGNTEAFF
TRBD2	TRBV5-4	TRBJ2-7	-	TGTGCCAGCAGCTCCCGGGGGGACGAGCAGTACTTC	CASSSRGDEQYF
TRBD1	TRBV4-3	TRBJ1-1	-	TGCGCCAGCAGCCAAGATTTTGGGACAGAAAGGAACACTGAAGCTTTCTTT	CASSQDFGTERNTEAFF
TRBD2	TRBV4-2	TRBJ2-5	-	TGTGCCAGCAGCCAAGCCCTAGCGGGGGGGCCTGAGACCCAGTACTTC	CASSQALAGGPETQYF
TRBD1	TRBV6-5	TRBJ1-1	-	TGTGCCAGCAGTCTTGACAGGGGGCAGGCTTTCTTT	CASSLDRGQAFF
TRBD1	TRBV18	TRBJ1-5	-	TGTGCCAGCTCACCGGGCAGGGGGACCAATCAGCCCCAGCATTTT	CASSPGRGTNQPQHF
-	TRBV4-1	TRBJ2-7	few	TGCGCCAGCAGCCAAGATAGTGGCGGACAATCGGGCTACGAGCAGTACTTC	CASSQDSGGQSGYEQYF
-	TRBV28	TRBJ1-5	-	TGTGCCAGCAGTTTCACAGACAATCAGCCCCAGCATTTT	CASSFTDNQPQHF
TRBD1	TRBV11-1	TRBJ1-6	-	TGTGCCAGCGAACAGGGACAGGGCCCCAATTCACCCCTCCACTTT	CASEQGQGPNSPLHF
-	TRBV5-1	TRBJ2-5	once	TGCGCCAGCAGCGTCGCCAGGGGATTTGAGACCCAGTACTTC	CASSVARGFETQYF
-	TRBV6-5	TRBJ2-7	-	TGTGCCAGCAGGAAGAACGCAGGGGGGCTTTACGAGCAGTACTTC	CASRKNAGGLYEQYF
TRBD1	TRBV14	TRBJ2-1	once	TGTGCCAGCAGCCACGGGACAGGGTCCCCTAATGAGCAGTTCTTC	CASSHGTGSPNEQFF
TRBD1	TRBV29-1	TRBJ2-2	once	TGCAGCGTGGCGACCTCGACAGGGTTGGAGGAGCTGTTTTTT	CSVATSTGLEELFF
TRBD1	TRBV19	TRBJ1-1	-	TGTGCCAGTAGTAGGACAGGGGGCGGGACTGAAGCTTTCTTT	CASSRTGGGTEAFF
-	TRBV4-2	TRBJ1-1	-	TGTGCCAGCAGCCAAAGATTAGCTGAAGTGAACCCTGAAGCTTTCTTT	CASSQRLAEVNPEAFF
TRBD1	TRBV5-1	TRBJ1-3	-	TGCGCCAGCAGCCGAGCAGGGGGGCTAGGAGGAAACACCATATATTTT	CASSRAGGLGGNTIYF
-	TRBV2	TRBJ1-1	-	TGTGCCAGCAGACAGGGTATGTACACTGAAGCTTTCTTT	CASRQGMYTEAFF